Sequencing of this T cell receptor (beta chain) was carried out in a study of regulatory T cells in long-lasting Graves disease. Time point meaning: newly diagnosed GD, antithyroid drugs for less than 3 months. From PBMCs, RNA was extracted and then used to make the TCR library. Xi'an, China, was home to the endocrinology department that provided patients. According to the study, TCR beta libraries were built with iRepertoire HTBI primers and CDR3-region Arm-PCR. From the multiplex PCR reads, TCRdb called clonotypes with MiXCR, one entry per CDR3 protein. The sample has approximately 540,000 distinct CDR3 sequences, approximately 12% seen once. This CDR3 spans 15 amino acids. The germline CDR1 and CDR2 sequences are MNHEY and SMNVEV (reference sequence). V shed 5 bases and J 2 bases; nucleotides not matched to a gene: 7. This clonotype was seen a handful of times. The same data also contributed to another study, on T cells in Graves' hyperthyroidism and ophthalmopathy.

The specimen was peripheral blood mononuclear cells (PBMCs), collected at new diagnosis, from a patient treated with antithyroid drugs. The rearrangement joins TRBV27 to TRBJ2-7, with TRBD2 matching 9 bases. This TCR was sampled from a woman in her thirties with Graves disease. This CDR3 reads CASSQRLAETYEQYF. CDR3 DNA: TGTGCCAGCAGTCAAAGACTAGCGGAGACCTACGAGCAGTACTTC.